One and the same sample provided the 32 T cell receptor beta chains below, sequenced in a study of CD8+ T cells in alopecia areata. cDNA reverse transcribed from extracted RNA served as the sequencing template. TCRdb's copy holds only in-frame clones and misses some; the assay was immunoSEQ multiplex PCR. Counted here are 170,000 or so clones, 59% occurring once; the ten biggest clones make up roughly 14%. This sample comprised CD4+ T cells sorted from blood, obtained at week 0. The source is a human donor with alopecia areata.

This rearrangement joins TRBV7-2 to TRBJ2-3, with D tentatively TRBD1 (5 bases). Per germline, CDR1 SGHTA and CDR2 FQGNSA. The CDR3 contains 12 residues. V shed 1 base and J shed 6 bases, with 5 bases lying between them. The CDR3 here is CASSLEGDTQYF. The CDR3, as DNA: TGTGCCAGCAGCTTAGAGGGGGATACGCAGTATTTT.

The CDR3 reads CSTTRQVGTEAFF. CDR3 sequence (DNA): TGCAGCACCACCCGACAGGTTGGCACTGAAGCTTTCTTT. The chain employs TRBV29-1 and TRBJ1-1; perhaps TRBD1 as D (6 bases). CDR1 and CDR2 from the germline V gene are SQVTM and ANQGSEA. The V gene lost 8 bases and the J gene lost 4 bases, with 17 bases spanning the gap. CDR3 length equals 13 residues.

The chain carries TRBV5-1 and TRBJ2-7; 7 bases agree with TRBD1. Trimming at V came to 3 bases and at J to 0 bases, leaving 6 bases not matched to a gene. The CDR3 is 15 amino acids. Germline lookup yields CDR1 SGHRS and CDR2 YFSETQ. The CDR3 region has the DNA TGCGCCAGCAGCTCGGACAGGCGACACTCCTACGAGCAGTACTTC. This encodes CASSSDRRHSYEQYF.

In its sample, this clone was seen once. J is TRBJ1-1 and V is TRBV7-7, with unresolved D. The length of the CDR3 is 13 residues. Germline assignment: CDR1 SSHAT and CDR2 FNYEAQ (reference sequence). The V and J ends lost 2 bases and 1 base respectively, with 5 bases between them. The CDR3: CASSLMQNTEAFF. CDR3 nucleotide sequence: TGTGCCAGCAGCTTAATGCAGAACACTGAAGCTTTCTTT.

The chain couples TRBV18 to TRBJ1-1; 7 bases align to TRBD1. J lost 11 bases, V lost 3 bases, and 6 bases had no gene match. Germline CDR1 reads KGHSH; CDR2 reads LQKENI. The CDR3 loop spans 12 amino acids. CDR3 amino acids: CASSPRTGWAFF. In nucleotides, the CDR3 is TGTGCCAGCTCACCTAGGACAGGCTGGGCTTTCTTT.

This clone was counted a few times. CDR3 in amino acids: CASSPNTGELFF. The CDR3 nucleotides read TGTGCCAGCAGCCCGAACACCGGGGAGCTGTTTTTT. The chain employs TRBV6-5 and TRBJ2-2; unclear D gene. Germline CDR1 reads MNHEY; CDR2 reads SVGAGI. The CDR3 sequence is 12 residues long. V gave up 6 bases and J gave up 0 bases, with 2 bases separating them.

As concerns this clone: The same CDR3 can be traced to other DNA sequences in this sample. The chain combines TRBV29-1 with TRBJ2-7; no clear D gene. Germline CDR1 reads SQVTM; CDR2 reads ANQGSEA. This CDR3 is 11 amino acids long. Trimming cost V 6 bases and J 1 base, with 7 bases left between them. The CDR3 is CSVGGSYEQYF. CDR3 sequence (DNA): TGCAGCGTGGGCGGATCCTACGAGCAGTACTTC.

This chain joins TRBV6-1 and TRBJ1-2, with no clear D. V was cut by 7 bases and J by 3 bases, with 9 bases left in between. The CDR3 is made up of 12 amino acids. Germline values: CDR1 MNHNS, CDR2 SASEGT. CDR3 residues: CASTQSHYGYTF. CDR3 nucleotides: TGTGCCAGCACACAATCCCACTATGGCTACACCTTC.

The chain recombines TRBV30 with TRBJ2-4; D may be TRBD1 (5 bases). Germline CDR1 is GTSNPN and CDR2 is SVGIG (reference sequence). The CDR3 loop spans 13 amino acids. V was shortened by 5 bases and J by 7 bases, with 15 bases between the two germline ends. CDR3 region: CAWAARTLNIQYF. The CDR3 DNA is TGTGCCTGGGCCGCAAGGACACTGAACATTCAGTACTTC.

The V call is TRBV7-9, the J call TRBJ2-5; 8 bases fit TRBD1. Trimming took 1 base from V and 5 from J; bases not matched to a gene: 9. The CDR3 loop spans 16 amino acids. Germline V CDR1 and CDR2: SEHNR, FQNEAQ (reference sequence). The CDR3: CASSLEVRGRGETQYF. CDR3 in DNA: TGTGCCAGCAGCTTAGAGGTCAGGGGGCGCGGGGAGACCCAGTACTTC.

This chain joins TRBV5-1 and TRBJ2-2, with D uncertain. The germline gives CDR1 SGHRS, CDR2 YFSETQ. V was clipped by 0 bases and J by 1 base, with 4 bases between them. This CDR3 has 14 residues. The CDR3 coding sequence is TGCGCCAGCAGCTTGGACGGGAACACCGGGGAGCTGTTTTTT. Its translation: CASSLDGNTGELFF.

The rearrangement links TRBV11-2 to TRBJ1-2; TRBD1 matches at 7 bases. Trimming at V came to 1 base and at J to 4 bases, leaving 3 bases not matched to a gene. CDR1 and CDR2 (germline): SGHAT, FQNNGV. CDR3 length: 14 residues. CDR3 coding DNA: TGTGCCAGCAGCTTAGCCGGACAGGTCTATGGCTACACCTTC. It yields the protein CASSLAGQVYGYTF.

The chain has TRBV30 and TRBJ2-1; 9 nucleotides align to TRBD1. The CDR3 has 18 residues. Per germline, CDR1 GTSNPN and CDR2 SVGIG (reference sequence). For the CDR3, the DNA is TGTGCTTCCACCGCGGGACAGGGAGACCAATGGTCCTACAATGAGCAGTTCTTC. It translates to CASTAGQGDQWSYNEQFF.

This clone was seen a handful of times. The chain employs TRBV10-1 and TRBJ2-3; D uncertain. This CDR3 region has 16 residues. Germline assignment: CDR1 WNHNN and CDR2 SYGVQD (reference sequence). The V and J ends lost 3 bases and 1 base respectively, with 14 bases between them. The CDR3 coding sequence is TGCGCCAGCAGTGATCGGACCCCCGAGGGCACAGATACGCAGTATTTT. It translates to CASSDRTPEGTDTQYF.

The CDR3 loop is CSVDREPNEQFF. The CDR3 bases are TGCAGCGTTGACAGGGAACCTAATGAGCAGTTCTTC. This sequence joins TRBV29-1 and TRBJ2-1; perhaps TRBD1 as D (5 bases). The CDR3 length is 12 residues. CDR1 and CDR2 from the germline V gene are SQVTM and ANQGSEA. The V end was cut by 3 bases, the J end by 7 bases, with 10 bases between.

This clone was counted a few times. J is TRBJ1-3 and V is TRBV7-9, with D possibly being TRBD1 (6 bases). V lost 4 bases, J lost 14 bases, and 18 bases lay in between. The CDR3 totals 13 residues. Germline V gene sequence: CDR1 SEHNR, CDR2 FQNEAQ (reference sequence). In DNA form, the CDR3 reads TGTGCCAGCAGCTACCGGAGCTTACAGGGCCTATATTTT. Translated: CASSYRSLQGLYF.

The genes are TRBV29-1 and TRBJ1-2; D is uncertain. V gave up 4 bases and J gave up 5 bases, with 11 bases separating them. This CDR3 has 12 amino acids. Germline assignment: CDR1 SQVTM and CDR2 ANQGSEA. The CDR3 DNA reads as TGCAGCGTTGTAAGGTTGCGGTATGGCTACACCTTC. It translates to CSVVRLRYGYTF.

This clone was seen more than once but under ten times. This chain uses TRBV7-9 with TRBJ1-6; possible D gene TRBD1, 5 bases. This CDR3 has 14 residues. Germline CDR1 is SEHNR and CDR2 is FQNEAQ (reference sequence). The ends were cut back, 1 base at V and 9 bases at J, with 10 bases in the middle. This chain's CDR3 is CASSLDQGASPLHF. Here the CDR3 DNA reads TGTGCCAGCAGCTTAGACCAAGGGGCTTCACCCCTCCACTTT.

V and J are TRBV6-6 and TRBJ2-5, with 7 positions matching TRBD1. CDR3 length: 12 amino acids. V gave up 7 bases and J gave up 5 bases; unmatched junction bases: 4. Germline lookup yields CDR1 MNHNY and CDR2 SVGAGI (reference sequence). In DNA form, the CDR3 reads TGTGCCAGCAACAGGGGTGGGGAGACCCAGTACTTC. Its protein product is CASNRGGETQYF.

This rearrangement joins TRBV5-6 to TRBJ2-6, with D hard to call. This CDR3 has 15 residues. The germline V gene encodes CDR1 SGHDT and CDR2 YYEEEE. The V end was cut by 0 bases, the J end by 0 bases, with 4 bases between. The chain's CDR3 is CASSLADSGANVLTF. For the CDR3, the DNA is TGTGCCAGCAGCTTGGCCGACTCTGGGGCCAACGTCCTGACTTTC. Filled out from reference TRBV5-6 and TRBJ2-6, the complete variable domain reads DAGVTQSPTHLIKTRGQQVTLRCSPKSGHDTVSWYQQALGQGPQFIFQYYEEEERQRGNFPDRFSGHQFPNYSSELNVNALLLGDSALYLCASSLADSGANVLTFGAGSRLTVL.

The chain uses TRBV12-5 and TRBJ1-5, with 8 bases fitting TRBD1. This CDR3 comprises 15 residues. Looked up from germline, CDR1 is LGHNT and CDR2 is FRNRAP. The V segment lost 1 base and the J segment 5 bases; nucleotides outside the gene matches: 4. The CDR3 DNA follows: TGTGCTAGTGGTTTGGGACAGGGGAAGGATCAGCCCCAGCATTTT. Protein product: CASGLGQGKDQPQHF.

This clone was detected only a few times. The chain employs TRBV4-1 and TRBJ2-2, with unresolved D. This CDR3 is built from 15 residues. V was cut by 4 bases and J by 0 bases, with 9 bases left in between. From germline, CDR1 is MGHRA and CDR2 YSYEKL. CDR3 region: CASSRLLTNTGELFF. The CDR3 nucleotides are TGCGCCAGCAGCCGGTTACTAACGAACACCGGGGAGCTGTTTTTT.

The chain recombines TRBV23-1 with TRBJ2-3; D might be TRBD2 (5 bases). TRBV23-1 is an open reading frame whose function is uncertain. The V end lost 10 bases, the J end lost 4 bases, and 24 bases lay between the germline ends. CDR3 length equals 16 residues. The DNA for the CDR3 is TGCGCCAACGACGCCTTGCGGGCCCTCGCCCCAGATACGCAGTATTTT. Encoded protein: CANDALRALAPDTQYF.

This CDR3 reads CANGGGTTDTQYF. The CDR3 nucleotides are TGTGCCAACGGGGGGGGTACCACAGATACGCAGTATTTT. The rearrangement joins TRBV10-3 to TRBJ2-3; 8 nucleotides line up with TRBD2. V gave up 10 bases and J gave up 2 bases; unmatched junction bases: 5. Germline V gives CDR1 ENHRY, CDR2 SYGVKD. This CDR3 comprises 13 residues.

This clone has only a few counts. J is TRBJ1-6 and V is TRBV7-9; unclear D gene. Germline CDR1 is SEHNR and CDR2 is FQNEAQ (reference sequence). Trimming took 3 bases from V and 9 from J, leaving 18 bases between them. CDR3 length equals 16 residues. CDR3 protein: CASSFRGLSEFSPLHF. CDR3 in DNA: TGTGCCAGCAGCTTTCGTGGGTTGTCGGAATTTTCACCCCTCCACTTT.

This clone occurred once. J is TRBJ1-6 and V is TRBV14; possible D gene TRBD1, 6 bases. Germline loops: CDR1 SGHDN, CDR2 FVKESK. Trimming took 0 bases from V and 9 from J, leaving 15 bases between them. The CDR3 contains 16 residues. CDR3 region: CASSQDWAGTSSPLHF. The DNA of the CDR3 is TGTGCCAGCAGCCAAGATTGGGCCGGGACATCTTCACCCCTCCACTTT. The full variable domain, its missing parts supplied by reference TRBV14 and TRBJ1-6, is EAGVTQFPSHSVIEKGQTVTLRCDPISGHDNLYWYRRVMGKEIKFLLHFVKESKQDESGMPNNRFLAERTGGTYSTLKVQPAELEDSGVYFCASSQDWAGTSSPLHFGNGTRLTVT.

The chain recombines TRBV27 with TRBJ1-3, with a weak D call TRBD1 (5 bases). Germline CDR1 MNHEY, CDR2 SMNVEV (reference sequence). The CDR3 sequence is 13 residues long. V dropped 5 bases and J dropped 2 bases, with 7 bases sitting between them. DNA of the CDR3: TGTGCCAGCAGTGCGACAGCTGGAAACACCATATATTTT. Its protein is CASSATAGNTIYF.

V usage is TRBV6-1 and J usage is TRBJ1-5; possible D gene TRBD1, 6 bases. The V gene lost 11 bases and the J gene lost 3 bases, with 11 bases spanning the gap. Germline V gene lookup returns CDR1 MNHNS and CDR2 SASEGT. The CDR3 runs to 12 residues. CDR3 sequence reads: CAAGVFNQPQHF. The CDR3 coding sequence is TGTGCCGCAGGGGTGTTCAATCAGCCCCAGCATTTT.

V usage is TRBV5-6 and J usage is TRBJ1-2; the match to TRBD1 covers 7 bases. The CDR3 is 15 amino acids. V shed 5 bases, J shed 0 bases, and the junction held 7 bases outside the gene matches. In germline, CDR1 is SGHDT, CDR2 YYEEEE. The CDR3 bases are TGTGCCAGCAGTTATCTTGGGACAGCTAACTATGGCTACACCTTC. Amino acids: CASSYLGTANYGYTF.

Of note for this clone: Different DNA sequences within this sample yield the same CDR3. The chain employs TRBV5-1 and TRBJ1-1, with 8 bases fitting TRBD1. V trimming: 0 bases; J trimming: 0 bases; junction bases outside the gene matches: 1. There are 15 residues in the CDR3. CDR1 SGHRS and CDR2 YFSETQ come from the germline V gene. CDR3 in amino acids: CASSLEGQVNTEAFF. CDR3 sequence (DNA): TGCGCCAGCAGCTTGGAGGGACAGGTGAACACTGAAGCTTTCTTT.

The rearrangement joins TRBV19 to TRBJ2-7, with TRBD1 as a possible D gene (5 bases). The CDR3 sequence is 14 residues long. Looked up from germline, CDR1 is LNHDA and CDR2 is SQIVND (reference sequence). Trimming pared 5 bases from V and 7 bases from J, leaving 18 bases between. CDR3 sequence (DNA): TGTGCCAGTAGTGCCCGCAGGGCGCTGGGGGAGCAGTACTTC. This codes for CASSARRALGEQYF. Filled out from reference TRBV19 and TRBJ2-7, the complete variable domain reads DGGITQSPKYLFRKEGQNVTLSCEQNLNHDAMYWYRQDPGQGLRLIYYSQIVNDFQKGDIAEGYSVSREKKESFPLTVTSAQKNPTAFYLCASSARRALGEQYFGPGTRLTVT.

The rearrangement links TRBV11-2 to TRBJ1-5, with TRBD1 identical over 9 bases. Germline V gene sequence: CDR1 SGHAT, CDR2 FQNNGV. The CDR3 is 15 amino acids. V shed 1 base and J 2 bases; nucleotides not matched to a gene: 0. In DNA form, the CDR3 reads TGTGCCAGCAGCTTAGGGACAGGGGGCAATCAGCCCCAGCATTTT. It is translated as CASSLGTGGNQPQHF.